The T cell receptor beta chain described here comes from a study of vaccination effects on CD4 cells after COVID-19. Study-level results: Early timepoints after infection were absent, and convalescent patients were few in the study.

TCRdb's copy holds only in-frame clones and misses some; the assay was immunoSEQ multiplex PCR. Altogether 74,000 or so clones are present, 80% being singletons, with the ten largest covering more than 9%. Antigen-specific CD4+ T cells were first expanded with viral peptide pools by the ViraFEST assay and only then sequenced. Having been cultured for 10 days, the cells underwent CD4+ T cell isolation. Among the vaccine recipients, none had a prior SARS-CoV-2 infection, and nucleocapsid antibodies were negative. On this clone itself: Its antigen is unidentified.

Trimming took 1 base from V and 4 from J, leaving 5 bases between them. Looked up from germline, CDR1 is LNHNV and CDR2 is YYDKDF (reference sequence). The CDR3 is made up of 13 amino acids. The chain combines TRBV15 with TRBJ1-3; D gene uncertain. This receptor was obtained from a human donor who received a COVID-19 vaccine. The sample here was CD4+ T cells from PBMCs cultured with SARS-CoV-2 spike peptides, taken before COVID-19 vaccination. CDR3 nucleotides: TGTGCCACCAGCAGAGGGTGGGGAAACACCATATATTTT. Translating gives CATSRGWGNTIYF.